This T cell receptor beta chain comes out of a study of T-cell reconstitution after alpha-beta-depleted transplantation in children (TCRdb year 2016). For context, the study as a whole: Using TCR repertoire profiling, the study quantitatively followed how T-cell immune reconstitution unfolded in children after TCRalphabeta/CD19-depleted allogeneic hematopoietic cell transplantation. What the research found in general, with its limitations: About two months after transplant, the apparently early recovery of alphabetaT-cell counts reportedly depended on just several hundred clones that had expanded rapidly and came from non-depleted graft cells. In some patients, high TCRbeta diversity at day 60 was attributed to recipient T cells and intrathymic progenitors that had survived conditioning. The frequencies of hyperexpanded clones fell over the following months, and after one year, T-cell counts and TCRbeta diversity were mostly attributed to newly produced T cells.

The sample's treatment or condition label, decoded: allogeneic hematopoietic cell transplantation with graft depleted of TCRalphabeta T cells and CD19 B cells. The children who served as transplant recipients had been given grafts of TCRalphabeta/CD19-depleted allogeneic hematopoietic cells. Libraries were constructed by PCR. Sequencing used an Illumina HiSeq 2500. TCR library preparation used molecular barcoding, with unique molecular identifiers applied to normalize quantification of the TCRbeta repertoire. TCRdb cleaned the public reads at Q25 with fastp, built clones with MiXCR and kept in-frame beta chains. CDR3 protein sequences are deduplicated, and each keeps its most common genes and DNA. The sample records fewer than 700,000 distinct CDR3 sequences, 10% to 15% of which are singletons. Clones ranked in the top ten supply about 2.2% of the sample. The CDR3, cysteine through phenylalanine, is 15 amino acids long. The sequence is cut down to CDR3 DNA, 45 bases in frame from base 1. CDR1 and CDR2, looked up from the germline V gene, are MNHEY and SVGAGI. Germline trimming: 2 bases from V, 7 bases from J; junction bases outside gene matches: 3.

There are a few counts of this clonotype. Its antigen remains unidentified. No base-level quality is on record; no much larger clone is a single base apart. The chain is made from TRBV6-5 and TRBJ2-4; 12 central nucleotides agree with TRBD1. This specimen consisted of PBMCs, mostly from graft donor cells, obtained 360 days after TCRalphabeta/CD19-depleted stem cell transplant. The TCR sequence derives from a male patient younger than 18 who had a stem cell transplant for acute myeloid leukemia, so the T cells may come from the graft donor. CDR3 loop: CASSYGTGGANIQYF. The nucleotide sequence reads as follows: TGTGCCAGCAGTTACGGGACAGGGGGCGCGAACATTCAGTACTTC.